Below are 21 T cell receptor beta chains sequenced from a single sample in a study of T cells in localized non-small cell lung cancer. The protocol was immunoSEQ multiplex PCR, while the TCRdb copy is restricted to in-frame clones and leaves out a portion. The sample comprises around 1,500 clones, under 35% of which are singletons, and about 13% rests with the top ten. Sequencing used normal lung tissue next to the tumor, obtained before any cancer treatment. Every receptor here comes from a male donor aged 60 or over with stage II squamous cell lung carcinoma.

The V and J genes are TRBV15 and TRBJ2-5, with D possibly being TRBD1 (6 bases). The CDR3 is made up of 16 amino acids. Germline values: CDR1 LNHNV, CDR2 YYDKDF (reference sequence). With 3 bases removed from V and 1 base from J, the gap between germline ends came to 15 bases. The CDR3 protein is CATSRGALQPQETQYF. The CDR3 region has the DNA TGTGCCACCAGCAGGGGGGCACTCCAGCCCCAAGAGACCCAGTACTTC.

CDR3 loop: CSVDGTSGGSSSTDTQYF. The CDR3 nucleotides read TGCAGCGTTGATGGGACTAGCGGGGGGTCTTCTAGCACAGATACGCAGTATTTT. The chain has TRBV29-1 and TRBJ2-3; TRBD2 matches 15 bases. Germline assignment: CDR1 SQVTM and CDR2 ANQGSEA. The CDR3 covers 18 residues. V was pared by 3 bases and J by 0 bases, with 7 bases of the junction left unmatched.

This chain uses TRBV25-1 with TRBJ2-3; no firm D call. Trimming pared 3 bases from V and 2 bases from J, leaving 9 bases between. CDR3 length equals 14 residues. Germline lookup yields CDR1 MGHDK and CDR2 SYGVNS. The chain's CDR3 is CASSEGQFTDTQYF. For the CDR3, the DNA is TGTGCCAGCAGTGAGGGTCAGTTCACAGATACGCAGTATTTT. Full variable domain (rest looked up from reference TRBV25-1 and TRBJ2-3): EADIYQTPRYLVIGTGKKITLECSQTMGHDKMYWYQQDPGMELHLIHYSYGVNSTEKGDLSSESTVSRIRTEHFPLTLESARPSHTSQYLCASSEGQFTDTQYFGPGTRLTVL.

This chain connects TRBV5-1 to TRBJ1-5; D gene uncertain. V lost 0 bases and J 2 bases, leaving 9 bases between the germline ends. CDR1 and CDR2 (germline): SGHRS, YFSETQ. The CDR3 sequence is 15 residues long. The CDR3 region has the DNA TGCGCCAGCAGCTTGGAATCGGACGGCAATCAGCCCCAGCATTTT. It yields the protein CASSLESDGNQPQHF.

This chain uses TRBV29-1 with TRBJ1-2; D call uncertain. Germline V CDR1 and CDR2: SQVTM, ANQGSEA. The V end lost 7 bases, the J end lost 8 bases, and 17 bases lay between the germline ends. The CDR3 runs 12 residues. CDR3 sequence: CSEKGPGFGYTF. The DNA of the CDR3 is TGCAGCGAAAAAGGCCCGGGGTTCGGCTACACCTTC.

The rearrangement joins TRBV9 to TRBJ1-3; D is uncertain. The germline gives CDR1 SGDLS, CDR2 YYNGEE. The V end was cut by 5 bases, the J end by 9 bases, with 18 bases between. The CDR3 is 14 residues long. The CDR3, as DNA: TGTGCCAGCAGTGACTTAGCGTCCGACGGCACCATATATTTT. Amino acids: CASSDLASDGTIYF.

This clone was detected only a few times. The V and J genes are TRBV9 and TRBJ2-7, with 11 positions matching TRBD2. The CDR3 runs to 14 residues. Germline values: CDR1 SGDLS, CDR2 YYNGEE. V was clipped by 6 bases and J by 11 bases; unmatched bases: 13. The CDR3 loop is CASTPETSGDLEYF. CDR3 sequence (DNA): TGTGCCAGCACCCCGGAGACTAGCGGGGACCTGGAGTACTTC.

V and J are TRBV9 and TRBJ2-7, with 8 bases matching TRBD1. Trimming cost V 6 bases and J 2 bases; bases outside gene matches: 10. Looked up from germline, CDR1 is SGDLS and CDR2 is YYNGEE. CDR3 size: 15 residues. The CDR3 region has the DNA TGTGCCAGCAAGGGCGGACAGGGAATAACCTACGAGCAGTACTTC. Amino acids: CASKGGQGITYEQYF.

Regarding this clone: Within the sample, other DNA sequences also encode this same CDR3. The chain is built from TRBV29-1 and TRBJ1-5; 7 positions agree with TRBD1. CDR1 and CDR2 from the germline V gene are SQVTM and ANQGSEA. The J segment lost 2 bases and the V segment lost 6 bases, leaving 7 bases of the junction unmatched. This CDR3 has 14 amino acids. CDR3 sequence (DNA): TGCAGCGTACAACAGGGGTATGGCAATCAGCCCCAGCATTTT. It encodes CSVQQGYGNQPQHF.

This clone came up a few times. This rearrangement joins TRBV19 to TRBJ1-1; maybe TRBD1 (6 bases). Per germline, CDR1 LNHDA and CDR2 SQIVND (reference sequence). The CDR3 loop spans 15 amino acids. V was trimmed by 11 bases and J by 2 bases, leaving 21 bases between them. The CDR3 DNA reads TGTGCCCGAGTGGCGGGGGCGGGGCTCAACACTGAAGCTTTCTTT. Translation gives CARVAGAGLNTEAFF.

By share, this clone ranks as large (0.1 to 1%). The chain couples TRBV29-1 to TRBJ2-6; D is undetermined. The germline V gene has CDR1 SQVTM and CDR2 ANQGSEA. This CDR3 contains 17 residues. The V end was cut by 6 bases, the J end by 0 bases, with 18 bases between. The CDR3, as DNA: TGCAGCGTAGTTCTGGCCAGCGATAGCTCTGGGGCCAACGTCCTGACTTTC. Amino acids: CSVVLASDSSGANVLTF.

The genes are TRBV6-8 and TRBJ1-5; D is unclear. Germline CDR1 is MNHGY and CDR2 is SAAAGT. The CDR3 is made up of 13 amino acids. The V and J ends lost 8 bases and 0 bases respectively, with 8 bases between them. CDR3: CASAFYSNQPQHF. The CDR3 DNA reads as TGTGCCAGCGCCTTTTATAGCAATCAGCCCCAGCATTTT.

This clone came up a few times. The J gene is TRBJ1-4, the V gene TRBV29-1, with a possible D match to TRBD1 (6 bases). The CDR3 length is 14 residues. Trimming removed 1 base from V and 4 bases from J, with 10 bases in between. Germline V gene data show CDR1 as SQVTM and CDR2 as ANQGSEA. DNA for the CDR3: TGCAGCGTTGAAGGGACAGCCGATAATGAAAAACTGTTTTTT. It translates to CSVEGTADNEKLFF.

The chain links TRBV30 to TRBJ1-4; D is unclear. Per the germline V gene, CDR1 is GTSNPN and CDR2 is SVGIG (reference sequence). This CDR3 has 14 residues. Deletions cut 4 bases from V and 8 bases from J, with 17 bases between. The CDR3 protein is CAWTPGESGEKLFF. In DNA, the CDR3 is TGTGCCTGGACACCCGGGGAAAGCGGAGAAAAACTGTTTTTT.

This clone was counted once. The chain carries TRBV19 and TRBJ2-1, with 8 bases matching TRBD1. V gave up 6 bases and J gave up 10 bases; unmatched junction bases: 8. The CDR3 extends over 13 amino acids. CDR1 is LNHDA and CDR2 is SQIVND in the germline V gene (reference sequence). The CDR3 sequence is CASSRTGSSEQFF. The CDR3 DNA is TGTGCCAGTAGCAGGACAGGGAGTTCCGAGCAGTTCTTC. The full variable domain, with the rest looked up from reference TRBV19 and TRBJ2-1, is DGGITQSPKYLFRKEGQNVTLSCEQNLNHDAMYWYRQDPGQGLRLIYYSQIVNDFQKGDIAEGYSVSREKKESFPLTVTSAQKNPTAFYLCASSRTGSSEQFFGPGTRLTVL.

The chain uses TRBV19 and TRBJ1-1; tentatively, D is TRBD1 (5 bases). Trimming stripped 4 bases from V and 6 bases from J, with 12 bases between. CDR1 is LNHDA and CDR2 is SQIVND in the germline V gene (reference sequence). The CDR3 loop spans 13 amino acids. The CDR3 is CASSKAGRAEAFF. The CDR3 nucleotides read TGTGCCAGTAGTAAGGCAGGGAGGGCTGAAGCTTTCTTT.

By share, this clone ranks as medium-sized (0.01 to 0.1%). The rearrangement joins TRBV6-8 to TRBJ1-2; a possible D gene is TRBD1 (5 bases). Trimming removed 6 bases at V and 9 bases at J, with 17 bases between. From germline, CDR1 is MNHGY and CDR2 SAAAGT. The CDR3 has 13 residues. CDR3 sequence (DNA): TGTGCCAGCAGCTCTGGGCAGGGTAGACGCTACACCTTC. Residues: CASSSGQGRRYTF.

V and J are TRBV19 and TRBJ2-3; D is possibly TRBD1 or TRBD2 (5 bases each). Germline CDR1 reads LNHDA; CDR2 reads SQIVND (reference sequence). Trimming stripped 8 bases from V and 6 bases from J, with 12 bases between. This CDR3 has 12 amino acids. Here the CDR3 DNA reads TGTGCCAGTGGGACCTTGTGGGATACGCAGTATTTT. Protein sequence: CASGTLWDTQYF.

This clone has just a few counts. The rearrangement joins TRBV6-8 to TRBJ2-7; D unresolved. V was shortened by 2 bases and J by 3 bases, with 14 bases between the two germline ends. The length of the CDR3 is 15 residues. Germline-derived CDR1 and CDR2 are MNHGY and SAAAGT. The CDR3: CASSYPPNSGYEQYF. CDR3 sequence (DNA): TGTGCCAGCAGTTACCCCCCGAATTCCGGCTACGAGCAGTACTTC.

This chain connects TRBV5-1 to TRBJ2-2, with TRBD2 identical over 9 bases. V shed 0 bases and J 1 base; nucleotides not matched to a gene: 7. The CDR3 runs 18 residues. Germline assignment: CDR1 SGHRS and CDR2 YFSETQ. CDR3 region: CASSLGLISGRNTGELFF. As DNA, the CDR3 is TGCGCCAGCAGCTTGGGACTGATTAGCGGGAGGAACACCGGGGAGCTGTTTTTT.

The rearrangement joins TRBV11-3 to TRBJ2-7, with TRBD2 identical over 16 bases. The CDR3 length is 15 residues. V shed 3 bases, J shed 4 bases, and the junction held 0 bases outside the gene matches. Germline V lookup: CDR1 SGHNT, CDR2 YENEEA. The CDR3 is CASSLGLAGGYEQYF. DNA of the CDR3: TGTGCCAGCAGCTTGGGACTAGCGGGAGGGTACGAGCAGTACTTC.